These 32 T cell receptor beta chains were all obtained from the same sample, sequenced in a study of human T cells and chemical hapten exposure (dated by TCRdb to the early 2020s). The sample's time point, from its label and the paper: healthy volunteer bleed at 2 weeks. Total RNA was extracted from unfractionated whole blood that had been collected in Tempus Blood RNA tubes. Libraries were constructed by RACE. Data came from a NextSeq 500. The public sequencing data were trimmed at Q25 with fastp and processed into clonotypes with MiXCR by TCRdb, which kept only in-frame beta chains. Rows with a matching CDR3 protein are joined into one entry that keeps the most common DNA and genes. The sample table contains around 130,000 distinct CDR3 sequences; only one count was recorded for about 9% of them. Clones ranked in the top ten supply 1.5% to 2% of the sample. What was sequenced was whole blood. The receptors shown here come from a male donor in good health. Some clones in this sample may be carry-over from other donors' samples.

This clonotype was found a few times. An end of the junction does not agree with germline; a read error may underlie this. The V call is TRBV5-1, the J call TRBJ1-4; 10 bases agree with TRBD1. The CDR3 consists of 13 residues. CDR1 is SGHRS, CDR2 YFSETQ, per germline. The chain's CDR3 is CASSGQGNGKLFF. The CDR3, as DNA: TGCGCCAGCTCGGGACAGGGGAATGGAAAACTGTTTTTT.

In this sample, this clonotype turned up a few times. This chain connects TRBV29-1 to TRBJ2-4; TRBD2 matches 8 bases. Germline V lookup: CDR1 SQVTM, CDR2 ANQGSEA. The ends lost 2 bases at V and 8 bases at J; junction bases unmatched: 2. The CDR3 is 12 residues long. The CDR3 loop reads CSVESGGDIQYF. The CDR3 DNA follows: TGCAGCGTTGAATCCGGGGGGGACATTCAGTACTTC.

This clonotype occurred a few times. J is TRBJ1-5 and V is TRBV12-3 or TRBV12-4; 7 bases align to TRBD1. Losses at the gene ends were 5 bases for V and 1 base for J; bases not matched to a gene: 5. The CDR3 has 15 residues. CDR3 loop: CASSPTGESNQPQHF. DNA for the CDR3: TGTGCCAGCAGTCCAACAGGGGAGAGCAATCAGCCCCAGCATTTT.

There are many counts of this clonotype. This chain joins TRBV5-1 and TRBJ1-1; no reliable D call. This CDR3 spans 14 amino acids. Germline loops: CDR1 SGHRS, CDR2 YFSETQ. V shed 0 bases and J shed 0 bases, with 6 bases lying between them. The CDR3 DNA reads TGCGCCAGCAGCTTGGCTGGGATGAACACTGAAGCTTTCTTT. Translating it yields CASSLAGMNTEAFF.

This clonotype was seen ten or more times. The chain links TRBV12-3 or TRBV12-4 to TRBJ2-3; TRBD2 is a possible D gene (5 bases). The CDR3 totals 15 residues. V was trimmed by 3 bases and J by 2 bases, leaving 12 bases between them. The CDR3 DNA is TGTGCCAGCAGTTTGCGGCGGGCCGACACAGATACGCAGTATTTT. Translating gives CASSLRRADTDTQYF.

This clonotype turned up a few times. V usage is TRBV13 and J usage is TRBJ1-1; D possibly corresponds to TRBD1 (6 bases). V shed 5 bases and J shed 1 base, with 11 bases lying between them. The CDR3 extends over 14 amino acids. Germline CDR1 is PRHDT and CDR2 is FYEKMQ (reference sequence). This chain's CDR3 is CASSGGQQNTEAFF. In DNA, the CDR3 is TGTGCCAGCAGCGGGGGACAACAGAACACTGAAGCTTTCTTT.

V gene TRBV7-2 combines with J gene TRBJ2-7; no clear D gene. Trimming removed 1 base from V and 4 bases from J, with 11 bases in between. Germline lookup yields CDR1 SGHTA and CDR2 FQGNSA. The CDR3 loop spans 14 amino acids. The CDR3 loop reads CASSLVAEGYEQYF. For the CDR3, the DNA is TGTGCCAGCAGCTTAGTGGCGGAAGGTTACGAGCAGTACTTC.

This clonotype occurred many times. The V call is TRBV10-2, the J call TRBJ2-5; TRBD1 agrees at 9 bases. Germline trimming cut 0 bases from V and 3 bases from J; bases unmatched to any gene: 2. Germline loops: CDR1 WSHSY, CDR2 SAAADI. CDR3 length equals 15 residues. The CDR3 nucleotides are TGCGCCAGCAGTGAGTCGACAGGGGGGGAAGAGACCCAGTACTTC. Its protein is CASSESTGGEETQYF.

The CDR3 DNA sequence: TGTGCCAGCAGCGCGGGACTAGCGGGAGGCGAGACCCAGTACTTC. The encoded protein is CASSAGLAGGETQYF. The chain combines TRBV5-4 with TRBJ2-5; 15 bases are shared with TRBD2. CDR1 and CDR2 from the germline V gene are SGHNT and YYREEE (reference sequence). Trimming removed 4 bases from V and 5 bases from J; junction bases left unmatched: 3. This CDR3 contains 15 residues.

A few counts support this clonotype. The rearrangement uses TRBV27 and TRBJ2-3; 11 positions agree with TRBD2. V was clipped by 2 bases and J by 1 base; unmatched bases: 8. The CDR3 extends over 18 amino acids. Germline CDR1 reads MNHEY; CDR2 reads SMNVEV (reference sequence). The CDR3 bases are TGTGCCAGCAGTTTACGACTAGCGGGACCCAAGGGCACAGATACGCAGTATTTT. It specifies CASSLRLAGPKGTDTQYF.

This clonotype has at least ten counts. The CDR3 sequence is CASSLRWGGTDTQYF. CDR3 nucleotide sequence: TGTGCCAGCAGCCTTCGCTGGGGGGGGACAGATACGCAGTATTTT. The rearrangement links TRBV7-2 to TRBJ2-3; 7 nucleotides agree with TRBD2. Trimming took 5 bases from V and 3 from J; bases not matched to a gene: 8. Germline V gives CDR1 SGHTA, CDR2 FQGNSA. CDR3 length equals 15 residues.

The chain is built from TRBV29-1 and TRBJ1-5; weak D call: TRBD1 (5 bases). Trimming shortened V by 7 bases and J by 0 bases, and 10 bases separated the two germline ends. In germline, CDR1 is SQVTM, CDR2 ANQGSEA. CDR3 size: 13 residues. CDR3 sequence reads: CSAGTDSNQPQHF. DNA for the CDR3: TGCAGCGCCGGGACGGATAGCAATCAGCCCCAGCATTTT. Complete variable domain (other parts from reference TRBV29-1 and TRBJ1-5): SAVISQKPSRDICQRGTSLTIQCQVDSQVTMMFWYRQQPGQSLTLIATANQGSEATYESGFVIDKFPISRPNLTFSTLTVSNMSPEDSSIYLCSAGTDSNQPQHFGDGTRLSIL.

Points on this clonotype: With a much larger clone just one base away, this may be a read error. V gene TRBV5-1 combines with J gene TRBJ2-6; 10 bases fit TRBD1. Unmatched junction bases numbered 9, after V lost 3 bases and J lost 3 bases. The CDR3 contains 18 residues. Germline-derived CDR1 and CDR2 are SGHRS and YFSETQ. CDR3 sequence: CASSSAGTGDIGANVLTF. CDR3 bases: TGCGCCAGCAGCTCGGCCGGGACAGGGGATATTGGGGCCAACGTCCTGACTTTC.

This clonotype was detected many times. The chain links TRBV2 to TRBJ2-2; 10 bases map to TRBD2. Germline-derived CDR1 and CDR2 are SNHLY and FYNNEI. This CDR3 region has 16 residues. V lost 7 bases and J lost 1; bases outside the gene matches: 6. CDR3 region: CASTRGLARNTGELFF. CDR3 bases: TGTGCCAGCACCCGGGGACTAGCGCGGAACACCGGGGAGCTGTTTTTT.

This clonotype has only a few counts. V gene TRBV6-5 combines with J gene TRBJ2-7; D is unresolved. CDR1 and CDR2 from the germline V gene are MNHEY and SVGAGI. V lost 7 bases, J lost 1 base, and 14 bases lay in between. The CDR3 has 14 amino acids. The CDR3 DNA reads as TGTGCCAGCAAAAAGTCAGTTCCTTCCTACGAGCAGTACTTC. Translation: CASKKSVPSYEQYF.

This clonotype came up many times. The chain uses TRBV10-3 and TRBJ2-5; no reliable D call. Germline CDR1 ENHRY, CDR2 SYGVKD. Between the trimmed V and J ends, which lost 2 bases and 3 bases, there was a span of 16 bases. The CDR3 covers 16 residues. The CDR3 DNA sequence: TGTGCCATCAGTGAGAAGGTGGTGGGTGAGAAAGAGACCCAGTACTTC. Its protein is CAISEKVVGEKETQYF.

In its sample, this clonotype was seen a few times. The rearrangement joins TRBV15 to TRBJ2-2, with D unresolved. In germline, CDR1 is LNHNV, CDR2 YYDKDF (reference sequence). V lost 8 bases to trimming and J lost 6 bases, with 10 bases between them. CDR3 length equals 12 residues. The CDR3 region has the DNA TGTGCCACCCTTACAGTTGCCGGGGAGCTGTTTTTT. It yields the protein CATLTVAGELFF.

Only a few counts were recorded for this clonotype. The V call is TRBV10-3, the J call TRBJ2-5, with D possibly TRBD2 on 5 matching bases. The CDR3 covers 17 residues. CDR1 is ENHRY, CDR2 SYGVKD, per germline. Trimming cost V 0 bases and J 5 bases, with 19 bases left between them. CDR3 protein: CAISESERSLPDETQYF. The DNA of the CDR3 is TGTGCCATCAGTGAGTCGGAGCGGAGCCTTCCCGATGAGACCCAGTACTTC.

This clonotype was recorded a few times. The V call is TRBV3-1, the J call TRBJ1-6; D is unclear. The CDR3 has 13 residues. The germline CDR1 and CDR2 sequences are LGHDT and YNNKEL (reference sequence). Trimming left V 1 base short and J 11 bases short, with 9 bases between. The CDR3 is CASSQVRGTPLHF. The CDR3 DNA follows: TGTGCCAGCAGCCAAGTGCGAGGGACACCCCTCCACTTT.

This clonotype was found a few times. This rearrangement joins TRBV5-1 to TRBJ2-7; D might be TRBD1 (5 bases). The V end was cut by 3 bases, the J end by 5 bases, with 15 bases between. CDR3 size: 14 residues. The germline CDR1 and CDR2 sequences are SGHRS and YFSETQ. CDR3 sequence reads: CASSSHQGRNEQYF. The DNA for the CDR3 is TGCGCCAGCAGCTCCCACCAGGGAAGGAACGAGCAGTACTTC.

This clonotype was counted a few times. V is TRBV29-1 and J is TRBJ1-1; D is unclear. V lost 5 bases and J lost 1, with 8 bases in between. This CDR3 has 12 amino acids. The germline gives CDR1 SQVTM, CDR2 ANQGSEA. This chain's CDR3 is CSVLIENTEAFF. For the CDR3, the DNA is TGCAGCGTTTTGATAGAGAACACTGAAGCTTTCTTT.

Ten or more counts support this clonotype. This chain joins TRBV10-3 and TRBJ2-3; D perhaps matches TRBD2 (6 bases). CDR3 size: 15 residues. Germline CDR1 and CDR2: ENHRY and SYGVKD. V was cut by 3 bases and J by 4 bases, with 14 bases left in between. CDR3 in DNA: TGTGCCATCAGTGACCGGGACTTAGGGCCAGATACGCAGTATTTT. It encodes CAISDRDLGPDTQYF.

This chain connects TRBV11-2 to TRBJ2-2; D is tentatively TRBD1 or TRBD2 (5 bases each). CDR3 length equals 17 residues. V was shortened by 0 bases and J by 0 bases, with 11 bases between the two germline ends. The germline V gene encodes CDR1 SGHAT and CDR2 FQNNGV. This chain's CDR3 is CASSLDSGRTNTGELFF. The CDR3, as DNA: TGTGCCAGCAGCTTAGACTCGGGGCGGACGAACACCGGGGAGCTGTTTTTT.

The chain joins TRBV7-6 to TRBJ2-3, with D uncertain. This CDR3 has 13 residues. The V gene's germline CDR1 is SGHVS and CDR2 FNYEAQ. V dropped 5 bases and J dropped 8 bases, with 14 bases sitting between them. CDR3 residues: CASSAYRSVTQYF. In DNA, the CDR3 is TGTGCCAGCAGCGCTTATAGATCAGTTACGCAGTATTTT. Supplemented by reference TRBV7-6 and TRBJ2-3, the full variable domain reads GAGVSQSPRYKVTKRGQDVALRCDPISGHVSLYWYRQALGQGPEFLTYFNYEAQQDKSGLPNDRFSAERPEGSISTLTIQRTEQRDSAMYRCASSAYRSVTQYFGPGTRLTVL.

This clonotype was counted only a few times. This chain joins TRBV15 and TRBJ2-3, with a tentative D call TRBD1 (5 bases). This CDR3 has 14 amino acids. V was pared by 0 bases and J by 4 bases, with 8 bases between. In germline, CDR1 is LNHNV, CDR2 YYDKDF (reference sequence). DNA of the CDR3: TGTGCCACCAGCAGAGATCTCAGGGCAGATACGCAGTATTTT. It codes for CATSRDLRADTQYF.

The chain is built from TRBV6-2 or TRBV6-3 and TRBJ1-5; D unclear. The V and J ends lost 1 base and 3 bases respectively, with 7 bases between them. CDR3 length: 14 amino acids. Germline lookup yields CDR1 MNHEY and CDR2 SVGEGT. The CDR3 DNA reads TGTGCCAGCAGTTACTTGGTGGACAATCAGCCCCAGCATTTT. This encodes CASSYLVDNQPQHF.

The chain couples TRBV10-3 to TRBJ2-1, with D perhaps TRBD2 (6 bases). Germline V gene lookup returns CDR1 ENHRY and CDR2 SYGVKD. The CDR3 spans 13 residues. With 5 bases removed from V and 7 bases from J, the gap between germline ends came to 12 bases. The CDR3 coding sequence is TGTGCCATCAGTATGGGACTGGCTAATGAGCAGTTCTTC. Translated, it gives CAISMGLANEQFF.

The genes are TRBV19 and TRBJ2-3, with D possibly matching TRBD1 (7 bases). Between the trimmed V and J ends, which lost 5 bases and 2 bases, there was a span of 29 bases. The germline V gene has CDR1 LNHDA and CDR2 SQIVND (reference sequence). The CDR3 consists of 20 residues. The CDR3 sequence: CASSRPRSGGQKELTDTQYF. The CDR3 DNA reads as TGTGCCAGTAGTCGACCCCGGTCCGGGGGACAGAAGGAACTCACAGATACGCAGTATTTT. Supplemented by reference TRBV19 and TRBJ2-3, the full variable domain reads DGGITQSPKYLFRKEGQNVTLSCEQNLNHDAMYWYRQDPGQGLRLIYYSQIVNDFQKGDIAEGYSVSREKKESFPLTVTSAQKNPTAFYLCASSRPRSGGQKELTDTQYFGPGTRLTVL.

For the CDR3, the DNA is TGTGCCACCAGTGCTAACAATGAGCAGTTCTTC. Its protein product is CATSANNEQFF. This rearrangement joins TRBV24-1 to TRBJ2-1; D unresolved. V shed 5 bases and J shed 5 bases, with 3 bases lying between them. Germline V gene sequence: CDR1 KGHDR, CDR2 SFDVKD. CDR3 length: 11 amino acids.

This chain joins TRBV6-1 and TRBJ1-5; 8 nucleotides line up with TRBD1. The germline CDR1 and CDR2 sequences are MNHNS and SASEGT. CDR3 length: 16 amino acids. V was clipped by 4 bases and J by 4 bases; unmatched bases: 9. The CDR3 sequence: CASSAQSGTGNQPQHF. The CDR3 DNA reads TGTGCCAGCAGTGCCCAAAGCGGGACAGGTAATCAGCCCCAGCATTTT.

This clonotype occurred many times. The V gene is TRBV19, the J gene TRBJ2-1; no definite D call. CDR1 is LNHDA and CDR2 is SQIVND in the germline V gene (reference sequence). This CDR3 has 15 amino acids. With 1 base removed from V and 4 bases from J, the gap between germline ends came to 11 bases. In DNA, the CDR3 is TGTGCCAGTAGTATAGCCCCCGACCGTTACAATGAGCAGTTCTTC. Translating gives CASSIAPDRYNEQFF.

This clonotype occurred a few times. V is TRBV20-1 and J is TRBJ2-1, with TRBD2 matching over 7 bases. The CDR3 is 11 residues long. Germline values: CDR1 DFQATT, CDR2 SNEGSKA (reference sequence). Trimming removed 3 bases from V and 15 bases from J; junction bases left unmatched: 8. The CDR3 sequence: CSARPTSAGFF. The DNA of the CDR3 is TGCAGTGCTAGGCCCACTAGCGCCGGGTTCTTC.